This T cell receptor beta chain is drawn from a study of Ad26.COV2.S vaccination and SARS-CoV-2 variants (dated by TCRdb to 2020 to 2022). Study-wide context: Vaccine-arm donors came from COV1001, a multicentre, randomized, double-blind, placebo-controlled phase I-IIa trial of Ad26.COV2.S in healthy adults. Ad26.COV2.S was administered intramuscularly at 5 x 10^10 or 1 x 10^11 viral particles, either as a single shot or as two shots given 56 days apart. TCRbeta repertoire sequencing served as the tool for gauging how specific and how broad the SARS-CoV-2-reactive T cell receptors were following Ad26.COV2.S vaccination. A total of 32 samples were included in the TCR-sequenced set, comprising roughly 19 Ad26.COV2.S vaccine recipients, 5 placebo recipients and 8 SARS-CoV-2 convalescent individuals. Trial participants were randomized into five groups of five: low-dose or high-dose Ad26.COV2.S given once or twice, or placebo on both occasions. Investigators did not know the trial group allocation while performing experiments and assessing outcomes. On the study overall, not on this receptor specifically: After vaccination, spike-specific CD8+ and CD4+ T cell responses were reported to show substantial breadth. Higher spike-specific TCR breadth was observed in Ad26.COV2.S recipients than in placebo recipients (P = 0.0014). Comparing responses between vaccine doses or regimens was not something the study was powered to do. According to the authors, total T cell responses may have been underestimated by the TCR breadth and depth analyses. Comparable non-spike TCR breadth was observed between vaccine and placebo recipients, consistent with only spike being contained in the vaccine.

To note about this clone: It has no known antigen specificity. Base qualities are not recorded, but no much larger clone differs from it by a single base.

This specimen's treatment or condition label, interpreted: 15 to 20 received Ad26.COV2.S at low or high dose, single or two shots; 5 received placebo; per-sample allocation not given. For vaccine and placebo recipients, the sequenced repertoires came from samples collected on day 63 after the first injection. Cohort 1b enrolled about 25 adults aged 18-55 years at a single site in Boston, USA, between 29 July and 7 August 2020. Ad26.COV2.S was a replication-incompetent adenovirus type 26 vector expressing a prefusion-stabilized SARS-CoV-2 spike protein from the original Wuhan strain. The immunoSEQ Assay was used to sequence TCRbeta CDR3 regions. After extraction, genomic DNA underwent amplification by bias-controlled multiplex PCR, followed by high-throughput sequencing. Concerning the study's data processing: Collapsing and filtering of sequences were performed to quantify the absolute abundance of each unique TCRbeta CDR3 region. T cell fraction was estimated by normalizing TCRbeta template counts to usable DNA, which was measured by amplifying reference genes present in all nucleated cells. Repertoire TCRs were annotated as SARS-CoV-2-specific by exact matching of V gene, CDR3 amino acid sequence and J gene to a known reactive TCR set. The reference SARS-CoV-2 TCR set came from MIRA and was filtered for enrichment in COVID-19-positive ImmuneCODE repertoires, removing public or cross-reactive TCRs. Based on the MIRA antigens, annotated TCRs were further analysed at the level of specific ORF or position within ORF. Depth was the summed frequency of annotated unique rearrangements, while breadth was defined as annotated unique rearrangements over total unique productive rearrangements. TCR breadth was compared between groups using two-sided Wilcoxon rank-sum tests. Entries here come from immuneACCESS through TCRdb and include only in-frame sequences with V and J called. Some clones fail to appear in such tables; in the studies checked, an unresolved V gene covers under half of the shortfall, and the cause of the remainder is unknown. V, J and clone size are taken as reported in that table, and D and trimming were inferred from the DNA itself. The sample yields about 680,000 clones; roughly 90% were counted once. Together, the top ten hold about 1.5% of the sample.

V drops 0 bases and J drops 2 bases, leaving 14 bases in between. Via the germline V gene (reference sequence), CDR1 is WNHNN and CDR2 SYGVQD. CDR3 length: 16 amino acids, cysteine to phenylalanine. The sequence is cut down to CDR3 DNA, 48 bases in frame from base 1. The chain joins TRBV10-1 to TRBJ2-7, with no confidently assigned D gene. The sequence came from a person aged 18-65 years who received the Ad26.COV2.S COVID-19 vaccine or a placebo. The sequencing here drew on peripheral blood, taken in a trial of Ad26.COV2.S vaccine versus placebo. The bases are TGCGCCAGCAGTGAGTCGGGCGGTCAACCCCCCTACGAGCAGTACTTC. This translates into CASSESGGQPPYEQYF.